Included here is one T cell receptor (beta chain) sequence, with context. This sample is drawn from a study of blood T cell repertoires in COVID-19. Across the study: The United States, Italy and Spain provided the acute and convalescent COVID-19 samples.

Only in-frame clones appear in the TCRdb table, and some are missing; sequencing was by immunoSEQ multiplex PCR. The sample contains hundreds of thousands of clones, approximately 83% of which appear only once. Germline V lookup: CDR1 SGHTA, CDR2 FQGNSA. Trimming left V 3 bases short and J 7 bases short, with 17 bases between. The CDR3 has 15 amino acids. Across about two dozen US areas, participants ranged in age from roughly 18 to 89 years. Donors of Cohort 3 who recovered were those that had two negative PCRs, clearance, or symptom resolution. V usage is TRBV7-2 and J usage is TRBJ2-3; D possibly corresponds to TRBD1 (6 bases). The clonotype comes from a woman aged 60-75 years who had recovered from COVID-19. The sequencing input was PBMCs or T cells enriched from blood (not recorded which). CDR3 nucleotide sequence: TGTGCCAGCAGCTTCGCGACAGGAAGGAGAAATACGCAGTATTTT. Its translation: CASSFATGRRNTQYF.